The present T cell receptor beta chain was sequenced within a study of T cells in Graves' hyperthyroidism and ophthalmopathy (dated by TCRdb to the late 2010s). Turning to the overall study: Peripheral blood samples were taken at initial diagnosis, before any treatment was given. The roughly 100 discovery patients were randomly split 7:3 into training and test sets. Following sampling, methimazole starting at 30 mg daily was given to hyperthyroidism patients, and high-dose intravenous methylprednisolone was given to ophthalmopathy patients. Prospective prediction of ophthalmopathy was tested in an independent validation cohort consisting of some 20 hyperthyroidism patients and some 17 patients who later progressed to ophthalmopathy. TCR Vbeta CDR3 sequencing of 130 to 150 peripheral blood samples (fewer than 45 ophthalmopathy, 75 hyperthyroidism and roughly 17 progressor patients) is reported in the paper. In about six Graves' hyperthyroidism patients, the study also compared T-cell repertoires from thyroid tissue with T-cell repertoires from blood. To identify distinguishing TCR V-J signatures, a discovery cohort of around 98 patients was used, comprising under 45 with Graves' ophthalmopathy and 55 to 65 with stable Graves' hyperthyroidism. Summary of the overall study and its limitations: Most expanded thyroid clonotypes (frequency above 0.001) were also detected in blood, a finding suggesting that blood repertoires may reflect thyroid immune responses. No statistical method was used to fix the sample size in advance, and group allocation was not hidden from the investigators. A 13 V-J signature model separated ophthalmopathy from stable hyperthyroidism, with roughly 88% sensitivity and roughly 81% specificity in cross-validation and 80%/75% in testing. In validation, the model predicted progression to ophthalmopathy a median of approximately 6.6 months before onset, with approximately 68% sensitivity and nearly 75% specificity.

In the germline V gene (reference sequence), CDR1 corresponds to DFQATT and CDR2 to SNEGSKA. Trimming takes 1 base from V and 2 bases from J, and the germline ends sit 16 bases apart. Inclusive of the bounding cysteine and phenylalanine, the CDR3 is 16 residues long. CDR3 DNA only is kept here, 48 bases in frame from base 1. The TCR beta CDR3 regions were amplified from the RNA transcripts. The TCR CDR3 was subjected to a first round of RT-PCR using the HTBI primer set and the Qiagen OneStep RT-PCR kit. Libraries were constructed in a second round of multiplex PCR, after which size selection and purification were performed. Sequencing of the libraries was done on an Illumina HiSeq2000 using paired-end 100 bp reads. The paper's processing steps were these. SOAPnuke was used to process the raw data, with reads discarded if the reads contained adapters or uncalled bases, had a mean Phred below 15, or lacked an exact constant-primer or identifier match. High-quality paired reads were merged using COPE v1.2.5, and each unique nucleotide sequence was defined as a clonotype. MiTCR v1.1 was used to align the clonotypes against IMGT TRBV, TRBD and TRBJ reference segments. Analysis was restricted to V-J combinations with a frequency above 0.0001, which covered roughly 99% of repertoires. The TCS score was defined as the ratio of F50 (clonal expansion) to E x V (chaos), calculated using BLOSUM62-based TCRdist between CDR3 peptides within each V-J. Welch's t-statistics and random forest reduced fewer than 550 V-J features to 13, which were used in a naive Bayes classifier (R e1071). TCRdb's own reprocessing of the public reads used fastp at Q25 and MiXCR and kept productive beta chains. Every entry covers one CDR3 protein and lists the most common genes and DNA from its rows. The V and J calls reflect TCRdb's pipeline rather than the authors' work. A total of fewer than 350,000 distinct CDR3 sequences appear in this sample, around 20% of them only once. Together, the top ten hold less than 45% of the sample.

Ophthalmopathy patients had moderately to severely active disease, Clinical Activity Score of at least 3, NOSPECS grade of at least 4, and duration under 3 months. The study excluded patients with uncontrolled infections, other autoimmune diseases, pregnancy or lactation. Clinical symptoms, serum thyroxine and TRAb, thyroid ultrasound, and orbital computed tomography formed the basis for the diagnoses. PBMCs were separated from approximately 10 ml of fresh peripheral blood using Ficoll-Paque density gradient centrifugation. Total RNA was extracted with Trizol reagent, and quality was checked on an Agilent 2100 Bioanalyzer. With regard to this clonotype: What this receptor recognizes is not known. Per-nucleotide qualities are absent, and no much larger clonotype sits a single base away.

Sequenced material: blood. The receptor was derived from a middle-aged man with Graves' ophthalmopathy. The sequence is built from TRBV20-1 and TRBJ2-3; TRBD2 is a possible D gene, resting on 6 matching bases. The DNA sequence is as follows: TGCAGTGCTAGAGCTGGGGGGAGACTTACCACAGATACGCAGTATTTT. Its coded protein is CSARAGGRLTTDTQYF.